A single sample gave rise to the 4 T cell receptor beta chains below, sequenced in a study of Tregs in tolerant kidney transplant recipients (dated by TCRdb to between 2017 and 2020). The method behind the library was the immunoSEQ multiplex PCR assay. Drawn from immuneACCESS, this table holds only the in-frame rearrangements with V and J called that TCRdb kept. Clones are partly lost; checked studies trace under half to an unresolved V gene and leave the rest unexplained. Counted in this sample were roughly 64,000 clones; about 90% of them appeared once. The top ten hold 3.8% of the sample. The meaning of the sample's time point label: 6 months after combined kidney and bone marrow transplant. The transplants used related donors with nonmyeloablative bone marrow transplantation, and mixed chimerism in the human trials was transient. Sequenced material: CD4+ T cells from blood (PBMCs), taken 6 months after the transplant. Receptors originate from a human patient who received a combined kidney and bone marrow transplant. After a transplant, certain T cells may trace back to the graft donor.

The chain uses TRBV20-1 and TRBJ1-1, with D hard to call. Germline V CDR1 and CDR2: DFQATT, SNEGSKA (reference sequence). CDR3 length: 11 residues. Trimming shortened V by 3 bases and J by 6 bases, and 8 bases separated the two germline ends. In DNA, the CDR3 is TGCAGTGCTAGGGGAGTAGCTGAAGCTTTCTTT. Its protein is CSARGVAEAFF.

A remark on this clone: Within the sample, other DNA sequences also encode this same CDR3. In nucleotides, the CDR3 is TGCGCCAGCAGCCTCCGGACTAGCGGTCAAGAGACCCAGTACTTC. Translation: CASSLRTSGQETQYF. The rearrangement links TRBV5-1 to TRBJ2-5; 10 bases are shared with TRBD2. V lost 4 bases, J lost 2 bases, and 5 bases stayed unmatched. This CDR3 comprises 15 residues. Germline V gene lookup returns CDR1 SGHRS and CDR2 YFSETQ.

CDR3 DNA: TGTGCCAGCAGCCCCTGGACAGCGATCTCCTCTGGAAACACCATATATTTT. This gives the protein CASSPWTAISSGNTIYF. The chain links TRBV7-2 to TRBJ1-3; tentative D call: TRBD1 (6 bases). Looked up from germline, CDR1 is SGHTA and CDR2 is FQGNSA. The ends were cut back, 5 bases at V and 0 bases at J, with 17 bases in the middle. The CDR3 extends over 17 amino acids.

The rearrangement links TRBV18 to TRBJ1-3; 11 bases map to TRBD1. The trim removed 6 bases at V and 3 bases at J, leaving 13 bases unmatched. The germline V gene has CDR1 KGHSH and CDR2 LQKENI. This CDR3 comprises 18 residues. This chain's CDR3 is CASSPRTGGVISGNTIYF. The CDR3 nucleotides read TGTGCCAGCTCCCCCCGGACAGGGGGCGTAATAAGTGGAAACACCATATATTTT.